This TCR beta chain was documented in a study of T cells in Graves' hyperthyroidism and ophthalmopathy. In regard to this clonotype: A single base separates this from a much larger clone, so it may be a read error.

Researchers amplified the TCR beta CDR3 regions from RNA transcripts. In the first-round RT-PCR of the TCR CDR3, the HTBI primer set was used. In TCRdb, the multiplex PCR reads were re-called with MiXCR into one record per CDR3 protein. The sample records 300,000 to 450,000 distinct CDR3 sequences, more than 15% being singletons. V was cut by 3 bases and J by 9 bases, with 14 bases left in between. The CDR3 is 14 amino acids. The germline V gene encodes CDR1 KGHDR and CDR2 SFDVKD. J is TRBJ1-5 and V is TRBV24-1; a weak D match, TRBD1 (6 bases). Sequencing used blood. This receptor was taken from a woman aged 18 to 35 with Graves' hyperthyroidism that later progressed to Graves' ophthalmopathy. The DNA for the CDR3 is TGTGCCACCAGTGATACCACAGGGTATCGGCCCCAGCATTTT. It codes for CATSDTTGYRPQHF.